The 21 T cell receptor beta chains in this list originate from one sample, sequenced in a study of blood T cell repertoires in COVID-19. TCRdb's copy holds only in-frame clones and misses some; the assay was immunoSEQ multiplex PCR. In the table there are 310,000 or so clones, 90% of which are singletons. Source material: PBMCs or T cells enriched from blood (not recorded which). Receptors originate from a woman aged 25 to 45 who had recovered from COVID-19.

This clone was detected only once. This chain joins TRBV4-3 and TRBJ1-1; 7 bases match TRBD1. V shed 4 bases, J shed 8 bases, and the junction held 13 bases outside the gene matches. The germline CDR1 and CDR2 sequences are LGHNA and YSLEER. The CDR3 covers 15 residues. CDR3 coding DNA: TGCGCCAGCAGCCGCGTCGACAGGGACAGCCCAGAAGCTTTCTTT. This codes for CASSRVDRDSPEAFF.

As regards this clone: Relative to the germline gene, one junction end is altered; a read error may explain this. J is TRBJ2-7 and V is TRBV7-7, with D possibly being TRBD2 (5 bases). Germline assignment: CDR1 SSHAT and CDR2 FNYEAQ (reference sequence). The CDR3 is made up of 15 amino acids. The CDR3 region has the DNA TGTGCTAGCAGCTTAGGCCCTAGCTCATCGGACGAGCAGTACTTC. Its protein is CASSLGPSSSDEQYF.

The chain has TRBV5-5 and TRBJ1-2, with 7 bases lining up with TRBD1. CDR3 length: 14 residues. Germline V lookup: CDR1 SGHKS, CDR2 YYEKEE (reference sequence). V gave up 3 bases and J gave up 6 bases; unmatched junction bases: 8. CDR3 region: CASSSSGQWDGYTF. In DNA form, the CDR3 reads TGTGCCAGCAGCTCATCGGGACAGTGGGATGGCTACACCTTC. Full variable domain (missing parts from reference TRBV5-5 and TRBJ1-2): DAGVTQSPTHLIKTRGQQVTLRCSPISGHKSVSWYQQVLGQGPQFIFQYYEKEERGRGNFPDRFSARQFPNYSSELNVNALLLGDSALYLCASSSSGQWDGYTFGSGTRLTVV.

The J gene is TRBJ1-2, the V gene TRBV27, with 10 bases identical to TRBD1. CDR3 length equals 14 residues. Germline CDR1 reads MNHEY; CDR2 reads SMNVEV (reference sequence). Trimming removed 6 bases from V and 10 bases from J; junction bases left unmatched: 11. The CDR3 reads CASSTRWDRGAYTF. The CDR3 DNA reads as TGTGCCAGCAGCACAAGGTGGGACAGGGGAGCCTACACCTTC.

The rearrangement links TRBV28 to TRBJ2-1; 9 bases are a match to TRBD1. Germline V gene sequence: CDR1 MDHEN, CDR2 SYDVKM. V shed 9 bases, J shed 3 bases, and the junction held 6 bases outside the gene matches. The CDR3 totals 14 residues. CDR3 sequence: CASQKGQGYNEQFF. The DNA for the CDR3 is TGTGCCAGTCAAAAGGGACAGGGCTACAATGAGCAGTTCTTC.

V is TRBV19 and J is TRBJ1-6; the match to TRBD1 covers 9 bases. Germline CDR1 is LNHDA and CDR2 is SQIVND (reference sequence). Trimming at V came to 10 bases and at J to 9 bases, leaving 7 bases not matched to a gene. This CDR3 contains 13 residues. CDR3 region: CATSGQGGSPLHF. The CDR3 nucleotides read TGTGCCACCTCGGGACAGGGTGGTTCACCCCTCCACTTT.

The chain carries TRBV6-5 and TRBJ1-3, with 7 bases aligning to TRBD1. The junction had 3 bases not matched to a gene; V was cut back by 4 bases and J by 3 bases. Germline V gives CDR1 MNHEY, CDR2 SVGAGI. CDR3 length: 14 amino acids. The CDR3 DNA reads as TGTGCCAGCAGTTTTCGACAGGGTGGAAACACCATATATTTT. This codes for CASSFRQGGNTIYF.

The chain recombines TRBV12-3 or TRBV12-4 with TRBJ2-1; 8 nucleotides agree with TRBD1. V lost 3 bases to trimming and J lost 14 bases; unmatched junction nucleotides: 3. This CDR3 has 11 amino acids. This chain's CDR3 is CASSFETGEFF. In DNA, the CDR3 is TGTGCCAGCAGTTTCGAGACAGGGGAGTTCTTC.

The chain is built from TRBV27 and TRBJ2-3; TRBD2 matches 8 bases. The CDR3 runs 13 residues. With V trimmed by 6 bases and J by 9 bases, 8 bases remained unmatched. The V gene's germline CDR1 is MNHEY and CDR2 SMNVEV (reference sequence). CDR3 DNA sequence: TGTGCCAGCAGCCCAGCGGGAGTCTGGACGCAGTATTTT. This sequence encodes CASSPAGVWTQYF.

J is TRBJ1-1 and V is TRBV7-6; TRBD1 might be the D (6 bases). Between the trimmed V and J ends, which lost 5 bases and 2 bases, there was a span of 12 bases. This CDR3 is built from 14 residues. Germline V gene lookup returns CDR1 SGHVS and CDR2 FNYEAQ. CDR3 sequence reads: CASSVGTSNTEAFF. DNA of the CDR3: TGTGCCAGCAGCGTCGGGACATCTAACACTGAAGCTTTCTTT.

This clone was seen a few times. The genes are TRBV19 and TRBJ2-7; 8 bases are a match to TRBD2. Germline V gives CDR1 LNHDA, CDR2 SQIVND (reference sequence). Trimming removed 3 bases from V and 5 bases from J; junction bases left unmatched: 6. The CDR3 contains 14 residues. CDR3 coding DNA: TGTGCCAGTAGTATTGCACTAGCGGTCCACGAGCAGTACTTC. Protein sequence: CASSIALAVHEQYF.

The CDR3 protein is CASSSLRSGSEQYF. The CDR3 DNA sequence: TGTGCCAGCAGTTCTCTACGATCAGGGTCCGAGCAGTACTTC. This sequence joins TRBV27 and TRBJ2-7; a possible D gene is TRBD1 (5 bases). Looked up from germline, CDR1 is MNHEY and CDR2 is SMNVEV (reference sequence). The V end lost 4 bases, the J end lost 6 bases, and 16 bases lay between the germline ends. This CDR3 contains 14 residues.

The CDR3 loop is CASSPRDSSGNTIYF. The CDR3 DNA is TGTGCCAGCTCACCCCGGGACAGCTCTGGAAACACCATATATTTT. This chain uses TRBV18 with TRBJ1-3, with TRBD1 matching 7 bases. V shed 3 bases and J 0 bases; nucleotides not matched to a gene: 2. Germline loops: CDR1 KGHSH, CDR2 LQKENI. The CDR3 spans 15 residues. Filled out from reference TRBV18 and TRBJ1-3, the complete variable domain reads NAGVMQNPRHLVRRRGQEARLRCSPMKGHSHVYWYRQLPEEGLKFMVYLQKENIIDESGMPKERFSAEFPKEGPSILRIQQVVRGDSAAYFCASSPRDSSGNTIYFGEGSWLTVV.

The chain carries TRBV7-2 and TRBJ2-1, with D uncertain. Germline-derived CDR1 and CDR2 are SGHTA and FQGNSA. The CDR3 sequence is 12 residues long. Trimming removed 5 bases from V and 6 bases from J, with 8 bases in between. CDR3: CASSPNSNEQFF. As DNA, the CDR3 is TGTGCCAGCAGCCCGAACTCCAATGAGCAGTTCTTC.

This chain connects TRBV28 to TRBJ2-1; weak D call: TRBD2 (5 bases). The CDR3 consists of 15 residues. The germline V gene has CDR1 MDHEN and CDR2 SYDVKM. Trimming stripped 5 bases from V and 6 bases from J, with 17 bases between. CDR3 region: CASSPLGGGSNEQFF. CDR3 nucleotides: TGTGCCAGCAGTCCCCTCGGCGGAGGAAGCAATGAGCAGTTCTTC.

The chain couples TRBV14 to TRBJ2-7, with 7 nucleotides matching TRBD1. CDR1 SGHDN and CDR2 FVKESK come from the germline V gene. The CDR3 is 15 residues long. Trimming removed 1 base from V and 4 bases from J; junction bases left unmatched: 7. Written as DNA, the CDR3 is TGTGCCAGCAGCCAAGCTAACAGGGGTCGGTACGAGCAGTACTTC. This codes for CASSQANRGRYEQYF.

The chain joins TRBV20-1 to TRBJ2-5, with TRBD2 as a possible D gene (7 bases). The germline V and J ends were trimmed by 7 bases and 3 bases, with 9 bases remaining between them. CDR3 length: 11 amino acids. Germline CDR1 and CDR2: DFQATT and SNEGSKA (reference sequence). DNA for the CDR3: TGCAGTGGAGGGGGGGAAGAGACCCAGTACTTC. Its protein product is CSGGGEETQYF.

The J gene is TRBJ1-6, the V gene TRBV9, with 9 positions matching TRBD1. Per germline, CDR1 SGDLS and CDR2 YYNGEE. CDR3 size: 16 residues. The V and J ends lost 0 bases and 8 bases, in that order; junction bases with no gene match: 6. CDR3 loop: CASSVGTGDWDSPLHF. In DNA form, the CDR3 reads TGTGCCAGCAGCGTAGGGACAGGGGATTGGGATTCACCCCTCCACTTT.

J is TRBJ1-6 and V is TRBV5-1; TRBD1 might be the D (5 bases). Looked up from germline, CDR1 is SGHRS and CDR2 is YFSETQ. V lost 3 bases and J 6 bases, leaving 10 bases between the germline ends. CDR3 size: 14 residues. CDR3 residues: CASSSQVSNSPLHF. CDR3 coding DNA: TGCGCCAGCAGCTCACAGGTTTCTAATTCACCCCTCCACTTT.

This rearrangement joins TRBV9 to TRBJ2-2, with D possibly TRBD2 on 5 matching bases. Looked up from germline, CDR1 is SGDLS and CDR2 is YYNGEE. This CDR3 spans 14 amino acids. V dropped 2 bases and J dropped 2 bases, with 7 bases sitting between them. DNA of the CDR3: TGTGCCAGCAGCGTTGAGGGTAACACCGGGGAGCTGTTTTTT. Translated: CASSVEGNTGELFF.

J is TRBJ2-1 and V is TRBV2; 7 bases map to TRBD1. Looked up from germline, CDR1 is SNHLY and CDR2 is FYNNEI. The CDR3 runs to 15 residues. V lost 5 bases, J lost 9 bases, and 13 bases stayed unmatched. This CDR3 reads CASSNIQTGLLEQFF. The CDR3 nucleotides are TGTGCCAGCAGTAATATACAGACAGGGCTGCTTGAGCAGTTCTTC.